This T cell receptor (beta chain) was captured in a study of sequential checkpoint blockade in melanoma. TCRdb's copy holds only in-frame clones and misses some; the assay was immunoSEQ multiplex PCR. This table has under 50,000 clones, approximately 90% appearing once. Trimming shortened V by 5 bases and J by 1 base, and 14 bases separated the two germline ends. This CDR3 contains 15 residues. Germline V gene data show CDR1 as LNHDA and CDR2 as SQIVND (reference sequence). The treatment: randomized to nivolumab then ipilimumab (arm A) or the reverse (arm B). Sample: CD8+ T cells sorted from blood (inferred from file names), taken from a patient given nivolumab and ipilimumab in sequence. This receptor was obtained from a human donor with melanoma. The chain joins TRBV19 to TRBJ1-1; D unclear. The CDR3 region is CASSGLFTANTEAFF. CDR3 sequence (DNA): TGTGCCAGTAGTGGACTCTTTACGGCGAACACTGAAGCTTTCTTT.